Listed below are T cell receptor beta chains from one sample, sequenced in a study of CD8 T cells in Susac syndrome. Via MiXCR, TCRdb re-called the immunoSEQ multiplex PCR reads, giving one row per CDR3 protein. The sample has under 200,000 distinct CDR3 sequences, 91% seen once; the top ten hold roughly 0.087%. Sample: CD4+ T cells from PBMCs. These receptors all stem from a human donor with Susac syndrome. The CDR3 runs from the conserved cysteine through the conserved F or W.

>14|TRBJ2-3|TRBV6-4
CASSTYSFTDTQYF
>11|TRBJ1-2|TRBV20-1
CSTHRSYGYTF
>13|TRBJ2-7|TRBV5-1
CASSLSEIYEQYF
>15|TRBJ2-6|TRBV2
CAAGRGHSGANVLTF
>12|TRBJ1-1|TRBV20-1
CSAQTLNTEAFF
>11|TRBJ1-1|TRBV30
CAWSVLSEAFF
>16|TRBJ2-1|TRBV9
CASSGLSGRRVDEQFF
>15|TRBJ2-5|TRBV5-1
CASSLLAGHQETQYF
>13|TRBJ1-2|TRBV29-1
CSTRTDTNYGYTF
>14|TRBJ2-1|TRBV10-3
CAISVRGALDEQFF
>16|TRBJ1-2|TRBV6-2/TRBV6-3
CASSSPGTGGNYGYTF
>16|TRBJ2-7|TRBV28
CASTTLAGGPMGEQYF
>14|TRBJ2-1|TRBV24-1
CATSEGQGIHEQFF
>17|TRBJ1-3|TRBV5-1
CASSSGTASSLGNTIYF
>15|TRBJ2-5|TRBV29-1
CSVGAGTGGAETQYF
>16|TRBJ1-5|TRBV9
CASSEGTGASNQPQQF
>13|TRBJ2-3|TRBV21-1
CASRDRGSDTQYF
>14|TRBJ1-6|TRBV9
CASSPTASTSPLHF
>14|TRBJ1-1|TRBV27
CASSFNRGNTEAFF
>16|TRBJ1-3|TRBV10-3
CAISGTGVSSGNTIYF
>14|TRBJ2-3|TRBV20-1
CSARGRGSTDTQYF
>17|TRBJ1-2|TRBV3-1
CASSRGQGIEDNYGYTF
>16|TRBJ2-1|TRBV9
CASSAPQGSSYNEQFF
>15|TRBJ2-3|TRBV24-1
CATSEGTGRTDTQYF
>14|TRBJ2-2|TRBV9
CASRGGPNTGELFF
>15|TRBJ2-1|TRBV20-1
CSARGGSGRMNEQFF
>15|TRBJ1-1|TRBV5-1
CASSLARSVNTEAFF
>16|TRBJ2-6|TRBV5-1
CASSLDAGNGANVLTF
>13|TRBJ2-3|TRBV5-1
CASSSPLLDTQYF
>15|TRBJ1-3|TRBV12-3/TRBV12-4
CATRGAGKAGNTIYF
>14|TRBJ1-4|TRBV5-1
CASAGTGTNEKLFF
>18|TRBJ1-4|TRBV30
CAWKRPGQGARSNEKLFF
>15|TRBJ1-6|TRBV20-1
CSARENRGYNSPLHF
>18|TRBJ1-5|TRBV7-6
CASSLEPRGARSNQPQHF
>16|TRBJ2-1|TRBV20-1
CSARASLAATYNEQFF
>13|TRBJ1-1|TRBV5-6
CASSLGTGGAAFF
>13|TRBJ1-2|TRBV6-1
CASREHYNYGYTF
>15|TRBJ2-3|TRBV3-1
CASSQVVGSTDTQYF
>16|TRBJ2-7|TRBV3-1
CASSQDTSEWVYEQYF
>13|TRBJ1-2|TRBV7-9
CASSRDGNYGYTF
>13|TRBJ2-1|TRBV7-8
CASSLEVGSMEFF
>14|TRBJ2-7|TRBV5-1
CASSYGQGAYEQYF
>15|TRBJ2-6|TRBV6-1
CASSGQESGANVLTF
>15|TRBJ2-7|TRBV3-1
CASSQSLTGASEQYF
>18|TRBJ1-6|TRBV24-1
CATSDSGSRSSYNSPLHF
>14|TRBJ1-5|TRBV7-9
CASSPTNSNQPQHF
>14|TRBJ1-1|TRBV20-1
CSARGYRLNTEAFF
>15|TRBJ2-5|TRBV4-1
CASSQTPGAAETQYF
>11|TRBJ1-1|TRBV30
CAWAPNTEAFF